Sequencing of this T cell receptor (beta chain) was carried out in a study of identical twins. In TCRdb, the 5' RACE reads were re-called with MiXCR into one record per CDR3 protein. The sample holds roughly 1.6 million distinct CDR3 sequences, less than 40% seen once. General study points: Invariant MAIT and iNKT cells are populations that could partly confound zero-insertion analyses.

On this clonotype itself: Its antigen is not identified. One end of the junction fails to match germline, which may point to a read error.

CDR3 length: 16 amino acids. CDR1 is SEHNR, CDR2 FQNEAQ, per germline (reference sequence). The source of this sequence is a newborn girl in good health. The specimen sequenced was cord blood. The chain has TRBV7-9 and TRBJ2-3; 9 positions match TRBD1. The CDR3 nucleotides are TGTGCCAGCAGAATTCCGGAAACAGGGGGCACAGTTACGCAGTATTTT. Encoded protein: CASRIPETGGTVTQYF.